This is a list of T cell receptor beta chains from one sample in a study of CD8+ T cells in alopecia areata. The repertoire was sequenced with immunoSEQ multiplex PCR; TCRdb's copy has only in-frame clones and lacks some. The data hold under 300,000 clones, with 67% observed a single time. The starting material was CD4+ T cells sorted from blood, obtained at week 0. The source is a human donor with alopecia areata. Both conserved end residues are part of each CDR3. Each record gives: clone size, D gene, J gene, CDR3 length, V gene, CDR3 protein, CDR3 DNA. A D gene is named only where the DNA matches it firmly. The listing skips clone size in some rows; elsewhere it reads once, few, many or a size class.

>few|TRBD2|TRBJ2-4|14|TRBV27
CASKGLAGKNIQYF
TGTGCCAGCAAGGGGCTAGCGGGGAAAAACATTCAGTACTTC
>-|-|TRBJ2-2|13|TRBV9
CASSVDWTGELFF
TGTGCCAGCAGCGTAGATTGGACCGGGGAGCTGTTTTTT
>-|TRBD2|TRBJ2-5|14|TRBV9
CASSPGLEWETQYF
TGTGCCAGCAGCCCCGGACTAGAATGGGAGACCCAGTACTTC
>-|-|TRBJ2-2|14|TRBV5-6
CASSQEQNTGELFF
TGTGCCAGCAGCCAAGAACAGAACACCGGGGAGCTGTTTTTT
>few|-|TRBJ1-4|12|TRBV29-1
CSVEEVGEKLFF
TGCAGCGTTGAAGAAGTAGGGGAAAAACTGTTTTTT
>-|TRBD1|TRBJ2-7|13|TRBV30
CAGDTGTGLNQYF
TGTGCCGGCGACACCGGGACAGGTCTCAATCAGTACTTC
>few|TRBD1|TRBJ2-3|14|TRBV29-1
CSVGQGGVTDTQYF
TGCAGCGTTGGACAGGGGGGCGTCACAGATACGCAGTATTTT
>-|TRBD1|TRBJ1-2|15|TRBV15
CATSRTRTGDYGYTF
TGTGCCACCAGCAGAACCCGGACAGGGGACTATGGCTACACCTTC
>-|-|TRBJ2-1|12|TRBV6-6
CASSYAVDEQFF
TGTGCCAGCAGTTACGCCGTTGATGAGCAGTTCTTC
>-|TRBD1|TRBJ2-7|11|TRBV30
CASTGGYEQYF
TGTGCCTCAACAGGGGGATACGAGCAGTACTTC
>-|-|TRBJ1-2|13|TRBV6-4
CASSDSLNYGYTF
TGTGCCAGCAGTGACTCGTTAAACTATGGCTACACCTTC
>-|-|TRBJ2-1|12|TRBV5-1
CASSLVGDEQFF
TGCGCCAGCAGCTTGGTGGGGGATGAGCAGTTCTTC
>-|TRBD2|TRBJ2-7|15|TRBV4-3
CASSRYGGGDYEQYF
TGCGCCAGCAGCCGCTATGGCGGGGGGGACTACGAGCAGTACTTC
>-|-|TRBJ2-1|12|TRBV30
CAWSKAGFEQFF
TGTGCCTGGAGTAAGGCAGGGTTTGAGCAGTTCTTC
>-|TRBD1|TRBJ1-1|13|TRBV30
CAWRTGGGLEAFF
TGTGCCTGGAGGACGGGAGGGGGCCTGGAAGCTTTCTTT
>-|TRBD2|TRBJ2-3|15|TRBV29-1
CSVAVGRGSTDTQYF
TGCAGCGTAGCCGTTGGGAGGGGTAGCACAGATACGCAGTATTTT
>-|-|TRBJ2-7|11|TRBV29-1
CSAGATYEQYF
TGCAGCGCCGGCGCAACCTACGAGCAGTACTTC
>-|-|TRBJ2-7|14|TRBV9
CASSVGTAPYEQYF
TGTGCCAGCAGCGTAGGGACAGCACCCTACGAGCAGTACTTC
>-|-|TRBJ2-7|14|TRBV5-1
CASSLLPGAYEQYF
TGCGCCAGCAGCCTCCTCCCAGGGGCCTACGAGCAGTACTTC
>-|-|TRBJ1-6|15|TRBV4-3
CASSQDRTTNSPLHF
TGCGCCAGCAGCCAAGACCGGACGACCAATTCACCCCTCCACTTT
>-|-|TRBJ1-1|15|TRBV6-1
CASSLTLLRDTEAFF
TGTGCCAGCAGCTTGACCCTCTTGAGGGACACTGAAGCTTTCTTT
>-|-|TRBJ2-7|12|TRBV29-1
CSVRETIYEQYF
TGCAGCGTTAGAGAGACAATCTACGAGCAGTACTTC
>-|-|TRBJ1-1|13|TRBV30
CAWSVRENTEAFF
TGTGCCTGGAGTGTCCGGGAGAACACTGAAGCTTTCTTT
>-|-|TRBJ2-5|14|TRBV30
CAWSLQGRQETQYF
TGTGCCTGGAGTTTGCAGGGGAGGCAAGAGACCCAGTACTTC
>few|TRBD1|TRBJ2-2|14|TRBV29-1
CSGRKGAGTGELFF
TGCAGCGGGAGGAAGGGGGCGGGCACCGGGGAGCTGTTTTTT
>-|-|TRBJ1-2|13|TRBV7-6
CASSGRDGYGYTF
TGTGCCAGCAGCGGTCGGGACGGCTATGGCTACACCTTC
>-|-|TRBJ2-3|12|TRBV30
CAWSRGTDTQYF
TGTGCCTGGAGCCGGGGCACAGATACGCAGTATTTT
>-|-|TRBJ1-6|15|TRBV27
CASSLGGLYNSPLHF
TGTGCCAGCAGTTTGGGAGGGCTCTATAATTCACCCCTCCACTTT
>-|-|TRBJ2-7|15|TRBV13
CASSLGWDPISEQYF
TGTGCCAGCAGCTTAGGCTGGGACCCCATTTCCGAGCAGTACTTC
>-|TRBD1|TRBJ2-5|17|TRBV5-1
CASSIQPSGTGGETQYF
TGCGCCAGCAGCATACAACCCTCCGGGACAGGGGGAGAGACCCAGTACTTC
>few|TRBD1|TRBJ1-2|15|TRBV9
CASSAAGTGGSGYTF
TGTGCCAGCAGCGCCGCCGGGACAGGGGGCTCTGGCTACACCTTC
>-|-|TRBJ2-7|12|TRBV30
CAWTRGGYEQYF
TGTGCCTGGACCAGGGGCGGCTACGAGCAGTACTTC
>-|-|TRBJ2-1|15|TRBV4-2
CASSQISRGGHEQFF
TGTGCCAGCAGCCAAATCAGCAGGGGAGGTCATGAGCAGTTCTTC
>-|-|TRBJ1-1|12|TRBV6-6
CASRAVSTEAFF
TGTGCCAGCCGGGCGGTATCTACTGAAGCTTTCTTT
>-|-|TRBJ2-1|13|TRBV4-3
CASSQGWSGDQFF
TGCGCCAGCAGCCAAGGGTGGTCCGGGGACCAGTTCTTC
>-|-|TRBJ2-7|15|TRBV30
CAFRRRSLNPYEQYF
TGTGCCTTTCGTCGGCGCTCCCTGAACCCCTACGAGCAGTACTTC
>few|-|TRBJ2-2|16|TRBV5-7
CASSNRTVANTGELFF
TGTGCCAGCAGCAACCGGACGGTCGCGAACACCGGGGAGCTGTTTTTT
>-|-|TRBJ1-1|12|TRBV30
CAWSRANTEAFF
TGTGCCTGGAGTCGAGCAAACACTGAAGCTTTCTTT
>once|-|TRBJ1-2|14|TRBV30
CAWSGDRDSYGYTF
TGTGCCTGGAGTGGGGACCGCGATAGCTATGGCTACACCTTC
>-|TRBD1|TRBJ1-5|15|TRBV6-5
CASSPTGNSNQPQHF
TGTGCCAGCAGCCCGACAGGGAATAGCAATCAGCCCCAGCATTTT